Below are 26 T cell receptor beta chains sequenced from a single sample in a study of cytomegalovirus exposure and HLA in healthy donors (dated by TCRdb to 2016 to 2017). The library was built by means of the immunoSEQ multiplex PCR assay. The multiplex PCR relied on a mix of 60 forward primers for TCR Vbeta segments and 13 reverse primers for TCR Jbeta segments. The table comes from immuneACCESS by way of TCRdb, which keeps in-frame sequences with V and J called. Part of the clones is missing from these tables; in studies checked, under half for an unresolved V gene and the rest for unknown reasons. The sample table holds more than 65,000 clones, of which less than 80% were seen once. The ten biggest clones cover around 6.9% of the sample. The sample consisted of PBMCs. The source is a woman aged 45-60 years in good health and CMV-seropositive.

The sample holds one count of this clone. This chain connects TRBV10-3 to TRBJ2-5; maybe TRBD1 (6 bases). The germline CDR1 and CDR2 sequences are ENHRY and SYGVKD. V lost 6 bases, J lost 4 bases, and 21 bases lay in between. The CDR3 has 16 amino acids. The CDR3 reads CAISGRFITGRETQYF. The CDR3 DNA sequence: TGTGCCATCAGCGGAAGATTTATAACAGGGAGAGAGACCCAGTACTTC.

The chain joins TRBV7-9 to TRBJ1-1; D is possibly TRBD1 (6 bases). Germline values: CDR1 SEHNR, CDR2 FQNEAQ (reference sequence). V gave up 1 base and J gave up 11 bases, with 14 bases separating them. There are 13 residues in the CDR3. The CDR3 sequence: CASSLVMDSGAFF. In nucleotides, the CDR3 is TGTGCCAGCAGCTTAGTTATGGACAGTGGGGCTTTCTTT.

The table lists this clone with a few counts. The chain uses TRBV4-2 and TRBJ2-7, with 9 nucleotides matching TRBD2. J gave up 4 bases and V 0 bases, and 4 bases lay outside the gene matches. This CDR3 region has 15 residues. From germline, CDR1 is LGHNA and CDR2 YNFKEQ. This CDR3 is CASSQDSLAGYEQYF. CDR3 in DNA: TGTGCCAGCAGCCAAGATAGTCTAGCGGGGTACGAGCAGTACTTC.

In this sample, this clone turned up a few times. V is TRBV27 and J is TRBJ2-7; D remains ambiguous. Trimming shortened V by 6 bases and J by 3 bases, and 9 bases separated the two germline ends. From germline, CDR1 is MNHEY and CDR2 SMNVEV (reference sequence). The CDR3 extends over 12 amino acids. The CDR3 is CASSPSVYEQYV. The CDR3 DNA reads TGTGCCAGCAGCCCCAGCGTCTACGAGCAGTACGTC.

This rearrangement joins TRBV6-1 to TRBJ2-7; 9 nucleotides align to TRBD2. From germline, CDR1 is MNHNS and CDR2 SASEGT. The CDR3 has 14 residues. V shed 4 bases and J 4 bases; nucleotides not matched to a gene: 5. CDR3 in amino acids: CASSVASGVYEQYF. DNA of the CDR3: TGTGCCAGCAGTGTAGCTAGCGGGGTGTACGAGCAGTACTTC.

The chain joins TRBV6-5 to TRBJ1-2, with 9 bases matching TRBD1. V shed 6 bases, J shed 14 bases, and the junction held 13 bases outside the gene matches. In germline, CDR1 is MNHEY, CDR2 SVGAGI. The CDR3 extends over 13 amino acids. For the CDR3, the DNA is TGTGCCAGCAGCCCGCGGGACAGGGAAGCTAATACCTTC. Its translation: CASSPRDREANTF.

The chain combines TRBV11-2 with TRBJ1-4; D is possibly TRBD1 (6 bases). Trimming stripped 1 base from V and 4 bases from J, with 13 bases between. The CDR3 sequence is 16 residues long. Germline V lookup: CDR1 SGHAT, CDR2 FQNNGV. Here the CDR3 DNA reads TGTGCCAGCAGCTTAGCGCGGGGGCTGGATAATGAAAAACTGTTTTTT. It translates to CASSLARGLDNEKLFF. The full variable domain, rest sourced from reference TRBV11-2 and TRBJ1-4, is EAGVAQSPRYKIIEKRQSVAFWCNPISGHATLYWYQQILGQGPKLLIQFQNNGVVDDSQLPKDRFSAERLKGVDSTLKIQPAKLEDSAVYLCASSLARGLDNEKLFFGSGTQLSVL.

The chain couples TRBV5-6 to TRBJ2-1, with TRBD2 identical over 8 bases. Germline loops: CDR1 SGHDT, CDR2 YYEEEE. V was clipped by 4 bases and J by 9 bases; unmatched bases: 15. The CDR3 has 16 residues. The CDR3, as DNA: TGTGCCAGCAGCCACTTGAGGGCGGGGGGAGGGAGTGAGCAGTTCTTC. Translated, it gives CASSHLRAGGGSEQFF.

The gene calls are TRBV18 and TRBJ2-6, with D possibly being TRBD2 (5 bases). The V gene's germline CDR1 is KGHSH and CDR2 LQKENI. This CDR3 contains 16 residues. V was cut by 2 bases and J by 1 base, with 9 bases left in between. CDR3 DNA: TGTGCCAGCTCACCAGAATCGGGGTCTGGGGCCAACGTCCTGACTTTC. The encoded protein is CASSPESGSGANVLTF.

The chain has TRBV6-5 and TRBJ1-2; TRBD1 matches 7 bases. Trimming cost V 5 bases and J 4 bases; bases outside gene matches: 4. The germline V gene encodes CDR1 MNHEY and CDR2 SVGAGI. This CDR3 has 13 residues. For the CDR3, the DNA is TGTGCCAGCAGTCTCAGGGACAGCTATGGCTACACCTTC. Residues: CASSLRDSYGYTF.

This clone has a handful of counts. The chain carries TRBV7-6 and TRBJ1-2, with D possibly TRBD1 on 6 matching bases. CDR3 size: 16 residues. CDR1 is SGHVS, CDR2 FNYEAQ, per germline. Trimming left V 5 bases short and J 3 bases short, with 19 bases between. The CDR3 loop reads CASSAGVGAGDYGYTF. The CDR3 DNA is TGTGCCAGCAGCGCGGGTGTGGGGGCTGGAGACTATGGCTACACCTTC.

In its sample, this clone was seen once. The chain combines TRBV7-3 with TRBJ2-3; the match to TRBD2 covers 9 bases. The V gene end was trimmed by 2 bases and the J gene end by 0 bases; junction bases not matched to a gene: 12. Germline lookup yields CDR1 SGHTA and CDR2 FQGTGA. This CDR3 contains 19 residues. For the CDR3, the DNA is TGTGCCAGCAGCTTAGCGGTTCTAGCGGGGATGACTAGCACAGATACGCAGTATTTT. Translating it yields CASSLAVLAGMTSTDTQYF.

This clone appeared once. The chain links TRBV5-1 to TRBJ1-4, with 8 bases matching TRBD1. CDR1 and CDR2 (germline): SGHRS, YFSETQ. CDR3 length: 17 residues. Trimming at V came to 0 bases and at J to 8 bases, leaving 12 bases not matched to a gene. The CDR3 coding sequence is TGCGCCAGCAGCTTGGGACAGGGGTCCCACGATTGGGAAAAACTGTTTTTT. Its protein is CASSLGQGSHDWEKLFF.

The chain employs TRBV2 and TRBJ2-5; 7 bases map to TRBD1. J lost 1 base, V lost 8 bases, and 10 bases had no gene match. CDR3 size: 15 residues. Germline values: CDR1 SNHLY, CDR2 FYNNEI. CDR3 sequence (DNA): TGTGCCAGCGTCCCCCTTGAGGGGGCCCAAGAGACCCAGTACTTC. The encoded protein is CASVPLEGAQETQYF.

The V and J genes are TRBV2 and TRBJ2-3, with TRBD2 as a possible D gene (7 bases). Trimming left V 3 bases short and J 0 bases short, with 10 bases between. The CDR3 contains 15 residues. Germline values: CDR1 SNHLY, CDR2 FYNNEI. CDR3 sequence: CASSDGGGSTDTQYF. The CDR3 coding sequence is TGTGCCAGCAGTGATGGGGGGGGCAGCACAGATACGCAGTATTTT. The full variable domain, in which reference TRBV2 and TRBJ2-3 provide the parts outside the CDR3, is EPEVTQTPSHQVTQMGQEVILRCVPISNHLYFYWYRQILGQKVEFLVSFYNNEISEKSEIFDDQFSVERPDGSNFTLKIRSTKLEDSAMYFCASSDGGGSTDTQYFGPGTRLTVL.

The chain joins TRBV10-3 to TRBJ2-7, with 7 bases matching TRBD2. The CDR3 consists of 14 residues. Germline V gene sequence: CDR1 ENHRY, CDR2 SYGVKD. Losses at the gene ends were 4 bases for V and 0 bases for J; bases not matched to a gene: 3. The CDR3: CAISGGLNSYEQYF. The CDR3 nucleotides read TGTGCCATCAGTGGGGGACTAAACTCCTACGAGCAGTACTTC.

There are a few counts of this clone. The rearrangement uses TRBV13 and TRBJ1-2, with a possible D match to TRBD1 (6 bases). The length of the CDR3 is 13 residues. V lost 5 bases to trimming and J lost 6 bases, with 13 bases between them. CDR1 and CDR2 from the germline V gene are PRHDT and FYEKMQ (reference sequence). The CDR3 DNA reads TGTGCCAGCAGCGGCCGGGGGGGCCATGGCTACACCTTC. It translates to CASSGRGGHGYTF.

As to this clone: The junction does not match germline at one end; this may be a read error. The chain joins TRBV7-7 to TRBJ2-1, with 11 bases aligning to TRBD2. The CDR3 is made up of 14 amino acids. Germline CDR1 reads SSHAT; CDR2 reads FNYEAQ (reference sequence). CDR3: CASSLAGGRNEQFF. CDR3 nucleotide sequence: TGTGCTAGCAGCTTAGCGGGGGGGCGCAATGAGCAGTTCTTC.

This clone was recorded a few times. The chain carries TRBV9 and TRBJ2-1, with a tentative D call TRBD2 (6 bases). Between the trimmed V and J ends, which lost 0 bases and 4 bases, there was a span of 14 bases. CDR1 and CDR2 (germline): SGDLS, YYNGEE. This CDR3 contains 16 residues. The CDR3 here is CASSVGISGLYNEQFF. The CDR3 DNA follows: TGTGCCAGCAGCGTAGGAATTAGCGGCCTATACAATGAGCAGTTCTTC.

This clone was detected once. This specimen includes other DNA sequences encoding the same CDR3. V and J are TRBV14 and TRBJ1-6, with D unresolved. The CDR3 length is 13 residues. The germline gives CDR1 SGHDN, CDR2 FVKESK. With 4 bases removed from V and 9 bases from J, the gap between germline ends came to 10 bases. The CDR3 sequence is CASSPDLGSPLHF. The CDR3 DNA sequence: TGTGCCAGCAGCCCTGATCTCGGTTCACCCCTCCACTTT.

This clone was seen a few times. This rearrangement joins TRBV10-1 to TRBJ2-3; maybe TRBD1 (5 bases). This CDR3 region has 16 residues. Per the germline V gene, CDR1 is WNHNN and CDR2 is SYGVQD (reference sequence). Trimming took off 6 bases at V and 3 bases at J, with 19 bases between the two ends. The CDR3 sequence: CASSYLQDLGTDTQYF. As DNA, the CDR3 is TGCGCCAGCAGCTATTTACAGGATCTAGGAACAGATACGCAGTATTTT.

Note on this clone: Germline and junction disagree at one end, which may indicate a read error. CDR3 DNA: TGTTCCAGCGCACAGGGCAGCTCCTACAATGAGCAGTTCTTC. It is translated as CSSAQGSSYNEQFF. The J gene is TRBJ2-1, the V gene TRBV7-9; D may be TRBD1 (6 bases). Germline CDR1 and CDR2: SEHNR and FQNEAQ (reference sequence). The CDR3 runs 14 residues.

The chain recombines TRBV6-5 with TRBJ1-2; D is ambiguous. Germline V gene lookup returns CDR1 MNHEY and CDR2 SVGAGI. The CDR3 sequence is 13 residues long. Trimming stripped 6 bases from V and 8 bases from J, with 16 bases between. The DNA of the CDR3 is TGTGCCAGCAGGCGCTCCCCAGAGGAAGGCTACACCTTC. This encodes CASRRSPEEGYTF.

This chain links TRBV6-4 with TRBJ2-2; maybe TRBD2 (5 bases). Germline V gives CDR1 MRHNA, CDR2 SNTAGT. Trimming left V 3 bases short and J 4 bases short, with 15 bases between. This CDR3 contains 16 residues. The CDR3 DNA follows: TGTGCCAGCAGTGATTCACCCACCGGGGTCACCGGGGAGCTGTTTTTT. The encoded protein is CASSDSPTGVTGELFF.

The V gene is TRBV7-6, the J gene TRBJ2-5; D is uncertain. This CDR3 spans 12 amino acids. The V end was cut by 5 bases, the J end by 1 base, with 5 bases between. CDR1 is SGHVS and CDR2 is FNYEAQ in the germline V gene. As DNA, the CDR3 is TGTGCCAGCAGCGAGGCCCAAGAGACCCAGTACTTC. Residues: CASSEAQETQYF.

The chain has TRBV19 and TRBJ1-2; 7 nucleotides align to TRBD1. The junction had 4 bases not matched to a gene; V was cut back by 10 bases and J by 2 bases. CDR1 and CDR2 (germline): LNHDA, SQIVND (reference sequence). This CDR3 is built from 12 residues. DNA for the CDR3: TGTGCCACAAACAGGGGAAACTATGGCTACACCTTC. It specifies CATNRGNYGYTF.